These T cell receptor beta chains were read from a single sample in a study of T cells after yellow fever vaccination. Each CDR3 protein gets one entry after TCRdb re-called the 5' RACE reads with MiXCR. In the table there are 100,000 to 150,000 distinct CDR3 sequences, roughly 7.9% of which are singletons. This material consisted of CD4+ T cells sorted from PBMCs, taken about 41 days after the first yellow fever vaccination. The receptors derive from a man aged 18-30 years who received the YFV17D yellow fever vaccine. Both conserved end residues are part of each CDR3. D genes are given only for firm matches. For some rows the clone size is stated as once, few or many, or as a class when expanded; others skip it.

-	many	TRBV5-1	TRBJ2-5	TGCGCCAGCAGCTTGAATAGCTTCGGGGAGACCCAGTACTTC	CASSLNSFGETQYF
TRBD1	-	TRBV6-5	TRBJ1-5	TGTGCCAGCAGTTACGGGACAGGGAATCAGCCCCAGCATTTT	CASSYGTGNQPQHF
-	-	TRBV5-3	TRBJ2-7	TGTGCCAGAAGCTTGATCCGGAGCCGAACTACCTACGAGCAGTACTTC	CARSLIRSRTTYEQYF
TRBD2	many	TRBV7-2	TRBJ2-5	TGTGCCGGTACTAGCGGGGGGGCGCGAGAGACCCAGTACTTC	CAGTSGGARETQYF
-	many	TRBV5-1	TRBJ2-3	TGCGCCAGCAGCCCCTCCTTGTGGGATACGCAGTATTTT	CASSPSLWDTQYF
TRBD1	once	TRBV30	TRBJ1-1	TGTGCCTGGAGTCGATTTTACAGGGGGCGAGGGACTGAAGCTTTCTTT	CAWSRFYRGRGTEAFF
-	few	TRBV5-1	TRBJ2-6	TGCGCCAGCACCACCTCCGGGGGGCCCCCTTCTGGGGCCAACGTCCTGACTTTC	CASTTSGGPPSGANVLTF
-	many	TRBV27	TRBJ1-2	TGTGCCAGCAGTTTATTCGCGGCAGGGAGGAGTTTAGACTATGGCTACACCTTC	CASSLFAAGRSLDYGYTF
-	many	TRBV7-2	TRBJ2-1	TGTGCCAGCAGCTCGCCGTGGGAGGTCAGGCAGTTCTTC	CASSSPWEVRQFF
-	many	TRBV7-3	TRBJ2-3	TGTGCCAGCAGCTTAAATGACAGGCCTAGCACAGATACGCAGTATTTT	CASSLNDRPSTDTQYF
-	many	TRBV27	TRBJ1-1	TGTGCCAGCCTGTTCCAAAAGGGGGTTAATAGGGCGACTGAAGCTTTCTTT	CASLFQKGVNRATEAFF
-	many	TRBV5-1	TRBJ1-2	TGCGCCAGCGGACGAGCAGGGAGCTATGGCTACACCTTC	CASGRAGSYGYTF
TRBD1	many	TRBV12-3/TRBV12-4	TRBJ1-2	TGTGCCAGCAGTACCGGGACAGGGTATGGCTACACCTTC	CASSTGTGYGYTF
TRBD2	many	TRBV29-1	TRBJ2-5	TGCAGCGTTGGACGACTAGCGGAAGAGACCCAGTACTTC	CSVGRLAEETQYF
TRBD1	many	TRBV12-3/TRBV12-4	TRBJ1-1	TGTGCCAGCACCGACAGGGGGAACACTGAAGCTTTCTTT	CASTDRGNTEAFF
-	many	TRBV5-1	TRBJ2-3	TGCGCCAGCAGCCTGATGAGGGGAGGCACAGATACGCAGTATTTT	CASSLMRGGTDTQYF
TRBD2	-	TRBV30	TRBJ2-1	TGTGCCTACGCCCGGGGGGGCTTCGATGAGCAGTTCTTC	CAYARGGFDEQFF
-	many	TRBV20-1	TRBJ2-7	TGCAGCGTTAATACTGGATACGAGCAGTACTTC	CSVNTGYEQYF
TRBD1	many	TRBV5-1	TRBJ1-1	TGCGCCAGCAGCGTCGGTCGTAGGCAGGGGGGTGTGTACACTGAAGCTTTCTTT	CASSVGRRQGGVYTEAFF
TRBD1	many	TRBV20-1	TRBJ1-6	TGCAGTGCTACTACAGCCGGGACAGGGCGCTCACCCCTCCACTTT	CSATTAGTGRSPLHF
TRBD2	many	TRBV6-2/TRBV6-3	TRBJ2-1	TGTGCCAGCAGTCCCCTAGCGGGGAATAACAATGAGCAGTTCTTC	CASSPLAGNNNEQFF